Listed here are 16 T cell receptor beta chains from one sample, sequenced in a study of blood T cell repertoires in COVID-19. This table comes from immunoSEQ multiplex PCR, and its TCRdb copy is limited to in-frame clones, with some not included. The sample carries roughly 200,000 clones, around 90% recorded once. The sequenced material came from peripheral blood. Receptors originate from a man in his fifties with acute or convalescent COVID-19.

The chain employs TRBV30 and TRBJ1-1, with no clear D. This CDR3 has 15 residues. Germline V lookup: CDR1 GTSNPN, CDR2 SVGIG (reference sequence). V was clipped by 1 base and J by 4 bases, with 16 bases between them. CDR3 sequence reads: CAWSAPGVASTEAFF. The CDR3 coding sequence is TGTGCCTGGAGTGCCCCGGGTGTAGCGAGCACTGAAGCTTTCTTT. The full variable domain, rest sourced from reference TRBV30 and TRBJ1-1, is SQTIHQWPATLVQPVGSPLSLECTVEGTSNPNLYWYRQAAGRGLQLLFYSVGIGQISSEVPQNLSASRPQDRQFILSSKKLLLSDSGFYLCAWSAPGVASTEAFFGQGTRLTVV.

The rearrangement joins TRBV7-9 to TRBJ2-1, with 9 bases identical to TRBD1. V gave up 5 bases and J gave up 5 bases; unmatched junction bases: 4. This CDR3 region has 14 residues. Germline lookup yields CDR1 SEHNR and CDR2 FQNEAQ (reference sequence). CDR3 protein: CASSGRDRDNEQFF. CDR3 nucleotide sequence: TGTGCCAGCAGCGGCCGGGACAGGGACAATGAGCAGTTCTTC.

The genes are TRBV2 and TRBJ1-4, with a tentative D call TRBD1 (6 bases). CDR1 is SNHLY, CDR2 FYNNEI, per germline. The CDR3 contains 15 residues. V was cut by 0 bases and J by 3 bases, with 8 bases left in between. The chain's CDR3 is CASSEAQGSNEKLFF. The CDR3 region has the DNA TGTGCCAGCAGTGAAGCACAGGGATCTAATGAAAAACTGTTTTTT.

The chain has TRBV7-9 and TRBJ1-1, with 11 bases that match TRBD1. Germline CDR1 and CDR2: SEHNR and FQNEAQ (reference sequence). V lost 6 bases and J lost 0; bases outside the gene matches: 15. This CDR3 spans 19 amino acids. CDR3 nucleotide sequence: TGTGCCAGCAGGCCATTAGGTGGGACAGGGGGTAAGGTGAACACTGAAGCTTTCTTT. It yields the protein CASRPLGGTGGKVNTEAFF.

The CDR3 sequence: CASSLAAGGSYEQYF. The CDR3 DNA reads as TGCGCCAGCAGCTTGGCGGCGGGAGGTTCCTACGAGCAGTACTTC. The chain employs TRBV5-1 and TRBJ2-7; 8 bases fit TRBD2. The CDR3 consists of 15 residues. The ends lost 0 bases at V and 1 base at J; junction bases unmatched: 3. Germline V gives CDR1 SGHRS, CDR2 YFSETQ. Full variable domain (rest looked up from reference TRBV5-1 and TRBJ2-7): KAGVTQTPRYLIKTRGQQVTLSCSPISGHRSVSWYQQTPGQGLQFLFEYFSETQRNKGNFPGRFSGRQFSNSRSEMNVSTLELGDSALYLCASSLAAGGSYEQYFGPGTRLTVT.

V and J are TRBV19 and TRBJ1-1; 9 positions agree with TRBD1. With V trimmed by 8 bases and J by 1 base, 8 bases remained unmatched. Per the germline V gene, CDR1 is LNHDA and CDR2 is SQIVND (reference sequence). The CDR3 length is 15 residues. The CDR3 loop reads CASWTGAVENTEAFF. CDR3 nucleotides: TGTGCCAGTTGGACAGGGGCTGTCGAGAACACTGAAGCTTTCTTT.

The CDR3 DNA sequence: TGTGCCAGCAGCTTGGAGCGGGAGGCCCAAGAGACCCAGTACTTC. Translating it yields CASSLEREAQETQYF. V is TRBV11-1 and J is TRBJ2-5; 9 nucleotides align to TRBD2. The CDR3 has 15 amino acids. Germline V CDR1 and CDR2: SGHAT, FQDESV (reference sequence). The V and J ends lost 3 bases and 1 base, in that order; junction bases with no gene match: 3.

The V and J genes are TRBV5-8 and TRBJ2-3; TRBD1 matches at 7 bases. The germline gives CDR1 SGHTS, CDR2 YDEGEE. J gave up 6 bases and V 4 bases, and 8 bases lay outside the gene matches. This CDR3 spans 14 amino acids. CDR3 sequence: CASSPGTEGDTQYF. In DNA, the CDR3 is TGTGCCAGCAGCCCCGGGACAGAGGGTGATACGCAGTATTTT.

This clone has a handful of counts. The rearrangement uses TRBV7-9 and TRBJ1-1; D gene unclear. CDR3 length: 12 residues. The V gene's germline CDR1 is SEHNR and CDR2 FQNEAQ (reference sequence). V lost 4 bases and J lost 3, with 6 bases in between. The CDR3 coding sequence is TGTGCCAGCAGCTGGGAGTACACTGAAGCTTTCTTT. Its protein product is CASSWEYTEAFF.

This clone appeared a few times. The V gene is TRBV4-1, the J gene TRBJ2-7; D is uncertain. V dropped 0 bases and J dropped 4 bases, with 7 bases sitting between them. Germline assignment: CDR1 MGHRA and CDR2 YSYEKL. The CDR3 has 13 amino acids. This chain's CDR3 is CASSQDVRYEQYF. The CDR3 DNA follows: TGCGCCAGCAGCCAAGACGTCCGTTACGAGCAGTACTTC.

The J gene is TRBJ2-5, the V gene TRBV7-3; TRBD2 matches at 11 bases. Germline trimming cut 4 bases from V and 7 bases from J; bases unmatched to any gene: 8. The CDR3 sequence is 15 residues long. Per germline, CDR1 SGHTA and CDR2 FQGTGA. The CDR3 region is CASSYLAGGAGTQYF. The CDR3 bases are TGTGCCAGCAGCTATCTAGCGGGGGGTGCCGGGACCCAGTACTTC. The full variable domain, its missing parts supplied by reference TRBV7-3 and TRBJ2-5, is GAGVSQTPSNKVTEKGKYVELRCDPISGHTALYWYRQSLGQGPEFLIYFQGTGAADDSGLPNDRFFAVRPEGSVSTLKIQRTERGDSAVYLCASSYLAGGAGTQYFGPGTRLLVL.

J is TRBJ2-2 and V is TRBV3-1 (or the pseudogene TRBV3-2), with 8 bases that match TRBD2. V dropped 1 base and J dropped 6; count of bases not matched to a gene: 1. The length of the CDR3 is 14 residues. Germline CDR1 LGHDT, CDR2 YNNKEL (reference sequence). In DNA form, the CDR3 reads TGTGCCAGCAGCCAAGCCGGGGGGGCCGGGGAGCTGTTTTTT. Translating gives CASSQAGGAGELFF.

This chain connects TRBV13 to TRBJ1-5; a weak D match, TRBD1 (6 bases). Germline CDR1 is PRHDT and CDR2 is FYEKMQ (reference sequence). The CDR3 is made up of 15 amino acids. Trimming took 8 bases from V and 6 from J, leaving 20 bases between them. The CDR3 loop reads CASSQGPSTGQPQHF. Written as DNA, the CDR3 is TGTGCCAGCTCTCAGGGGCCATCAACGGGTCAGCCCCAGCATTTT. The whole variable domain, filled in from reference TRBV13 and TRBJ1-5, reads AAGVIQSPRHLIKEKRETATLKCYPIPRHDTVYWYQQGPGQDPQFLISFYEKMQSDKGSIPDRFSAQQFSDYHSELNMSSLELGDSALYFCASSQGPSTGQPQHFGDGTRLSIL.

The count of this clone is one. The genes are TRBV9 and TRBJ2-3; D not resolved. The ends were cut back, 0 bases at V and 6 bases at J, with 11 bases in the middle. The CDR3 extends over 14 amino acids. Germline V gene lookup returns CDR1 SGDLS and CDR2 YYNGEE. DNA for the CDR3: TGTGCCAGCAGCGTAGCTTTGTCAAGCGATACGCAGTATTTT. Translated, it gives CASSVALSSDTQYF.

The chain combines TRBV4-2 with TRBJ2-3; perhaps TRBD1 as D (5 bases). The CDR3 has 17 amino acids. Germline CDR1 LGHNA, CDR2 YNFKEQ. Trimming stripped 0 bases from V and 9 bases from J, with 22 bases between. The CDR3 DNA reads TGTGCCAGCAGCCAAGATATCGAGACAGAGAGAATCTACACGCAGTATTTT. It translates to CASSQDIETERIYTQYF.

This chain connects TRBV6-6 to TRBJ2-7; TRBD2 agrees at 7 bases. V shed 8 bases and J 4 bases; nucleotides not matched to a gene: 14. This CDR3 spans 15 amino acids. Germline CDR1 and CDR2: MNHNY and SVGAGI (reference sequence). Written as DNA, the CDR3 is TGTGCCAGCGGCAATCTGGCTAGCGGAGATTACGAGCAGTACTTC. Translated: CASGNLASGDYEQYF.